This T cell receptor beta chain emerged from a study of vaccination effects on CD4 cells after COVID-19. Notes on the study in general: Marked clonal contraction was seen late after vaccination (in both infection- and vaccine-induced clones).

Libraries were prepared by immunoSEQ multiplex PCR; TCRdb keeps only in-frame clonotypes and omits some of them. The table has about 72,000 clones, approximately 81% seen once. In the ViraFEST assay, antigen-specific CD4+ clonotypes were identified by expansion after peptide-pool stimulation. Scientists isolated CD4+ T cells after a roughly ten-day culture period ended. BNT162b2 vaccine or mRNA-1273 vaccine was given to participants in two doses. At days 3 and 7, half of the medium was exchanged for IL-2 medium. Concerning this clone itself: The antigen remains unidentified.

This specimen was CD4+ T cells from PBMCs cultured with HCoV-229E spike peptides, taken after COVID-19 vaccination. This sequence originates from a human donor who received a COVID-19 vaccine.

CDR3 region: CASSGGTDTQYF. DNA of the CDR3: TGTGCCAGCTCCGGGGGCACAGATACGCAGTATTTT. The rearrangement links TRBV18 to TRBJ2-3; TRBD2 is a possible D gene (5 bases). This CDR3 has 12 residues. The V end lost 6 bases, the J end lost 1 base, and 5 bases lay between the germline ends. CDR1 KGHSH and CDR2 LQKENI come from the germline V gene.